This T cell receptor (beta chain) originates from a study of blood T cell repertoires in COVID-19. Across the study: Acute and convalescent COVID-19 specimens originated in the United States, Italy and Spain. PBMCs, B-cell-depleted T cells, or T cells provided the cDNA or gDNA that made up the material.

Authors' processing steps: Amplification of reference gene primers provided the estimated nucleated cell counts. Some clones are missing from TCRdb's copy, which holds only in-frame ones; the method was immunoSEQ multiplex PCR. V, J and clone size are those of that table, while D and trimming were read from the DNA. This sample carries fewer than 250,000 clones, 89% of them seen once, and the ten largest clones take about 6.5%. After removal of 7 bases from V and 2 bases from J, the junction contained 5 bases not matched to a gene. The CDR3 loop spans 14 amino acids. From germline, CDR1 is MGHRA and CDR2 YSYEKL.

This chain uses TRBV4-1 with TRBJ2-1, with TRBD2 matching 7 bases. The sequence came from a man aged 55 to 69 who had recovered from COVID-19. The sequenced sample was peripheral blood. Here the CDR3 DNA reads TGCGCCAGCAAAAGGGCGGGAGCCTACAATGAGCAGTTCTTC. Protein sequence: CASKRAGAYNEQFF.